This TCR beta chain was retrieved from a study of cytomegalovirus exposure and HLA in healthy donors. Concerning this clone: Its antigen remains unknown.

V dropped 4 bases and J dropped 3 bases, with 12 bases sitting between them. Germline V gene lookup returns CDR1 MGHRA and CDR2 YSYEKL. This CDR3 is built from 14 residues. Findings and caveats of the study: Across HLA loci, a later analysis found differing TCR association rates, with DRB1 most and HLA-C fewest. Earlier findings revealed that most TCR beta V segments proved productive either about 87% or about 30% of the time.

PCR used 60 Vbeta primers and 13 Jbeta primers. Per the study methods: A follow-up analysis tallied around 76 million unique TCR beta chains, roughly 10 million shared. Some clones are missing from TCRdb's copy, which holds only in-frame ones; the method was immunoSEQ multiplex PCR. The V and J calls and clone size come from that table; D and trimming were worked out from the DNA. The sample includes about 140,000 clones, 76% seen only once; the top ten take 2.5% to 3.5%. This sequence was found in a male donor in good health and CMV-seronegative. V and J are TRBV4-1 and TRBJ2-5; possible D gene TRBD1, 5 bases. Sequenced material: PBMCs. The CDR3 DNA follows: TGCGCCAGCAGCCTTTCTTCCAGGGAAGAGACCCAGTACTTC. It encodes CASSLSSREETQYF.